The clone carrying this TCR beta chain was seen more than once but under ten times. Its antigen is not identified. This sample includes further DNA sequences coding for the same CDR3. Clones were read by immunoSEQ multiplex PCR, and TCRdb kept only the in-frame ones, dropping some. Of 86,000 or so clones listed, over 80% are singletons. The data belong to a study of T cell responses to AZD1222 COVID-19 vaccine. Study-level points and caveats: Only after the peak T cell response were repertoires sampled. The donor cohort was predominantly white British with a female majority, and clonal diversity may have been underestimated.

From germline, CDR1 is SGHRS and CDR2 YFSETQ. The CDR3 is 13 amino acids. V was clipped by 2 bases and J by 1 base, with 6 bases between them. This receptor was identified in an adult in good health. This specimen was peripheral blood, taken on day 0 of MenACWY control vaccination. This chain links TRBV5-1 with TRBJ1-1; D is undetermined. The CDR3 nucleotides are TGCGCCAGCAGCTTTGAATCGAACACTGAAGCTTTCTTT. Amino acid sequence: CASSFESNTEAFF.